This T cell receptor beta chain was obtained from a study of blood T cells in healthy people across ages (dated by TCRdb to about 2015). Study-level background: In model experiments, template switching captured roughly one uniquely barcoded TCR beta cDNA molecule for every two T cells. The donors were split into four age groups: young (average around 15 years), middle-aged (39), aged (more than 60) and long-lived (roughly 77). Using deep sequencing normalized with unique cDNA molecular identifiers, the study measured how TCR beta repertoire diversity changes with age. The study analyzed two additional independent replicas of 1 million unique cDNA reads from the same blood draw for two donors, one aged 18 to 29 and one aged 80 or older. General findings and caveats noted by the study authors: Because profiling used bulk unsorted PBMCs, naive and antigen-experienced compartments could not be compared conclusively. A strong correlation was found between observed TCR beta diversity and the percentage of naive T cells measured by flow cytometry. Estimates of total diversity based on one million sequenced T cells were considered lower bounds and underestimates. Observed TCR beta diversity per million T cells fell roughly linearly with age, and a significant reduction was already apparent by age roughly 40. Compared with the aged group, more naive CD4+ T cells, fewer expanded clones and increased TCR diversity were shown by the long-lived group, suggesting age selection. Because the CMV infection status of the donors was unknown, age-related changes in expanded clonotypes may potentially have been confounded.

The library relied on 5' RACE. Sequenced on an Illumina HiSeq 2500. A second PCR of 7 to 11 cycles was run with a J-beta primer mix and a sample-barcoded 5' primer. Each TCR beta cDNA molecule received a unique molecular identifier from a template-switch 5' adaptor carrying 12 random nucleotides. Each sample yielded at least 2.5 million CDR3-containing paired-end reads. First-strand cDNA was synthesized from all RNA with the Mint cDNA synthesis kit, primed by a TRBC-specific oligonucleotide. After uracil-DNA glycosylase treatment, a first 18-cycle PCR used universal primers M1SS and BC2_uni_R on all cDNA. Turning to the authors' computational methods: For normalization, 1 million high-quality reads were randomly selected from each sample, with every read carrying a distinct molecular identifier. Reads with shared molecular identifiers were discarded instead of being binned into consensus sequences. MiTCR, run with a Q25 quality threshold and the strictest error-elimination algorithm, handled CDR3 identification, clonotype clustering and error correction. A nonparametric unseen species model with Euler transformation was used to estimate a lower bound on total TCR beta diversity. TCRdb redid the processing of the public reads, applying fastp at Q25 and MiXCR, and retained in-frame beta chains. For every CDR3 protein sequence, its rows merge into one entry that carries the most common genes and DNA. The V and J calls were determined by TCRdb, not by the authors. Here the sample has about 930,000 distinct CDR3 sequences; 25% to 35% occur a single time. The ten largest clones take up roughly 10% of the sample.

The 35 to 40 donors, aged roughly 6 to 95 years, were systemically healthy Caucasian individuals from Russia. Each donor gave ten milliliters of peripheral blood, collected into EDTA-treated Vacutainer tubes. Ficoll-Paque density-gradient centrifugation was used to isolate PBMCs, with at least 7 million per sample. Trizol reagent was used to extract total RNA from the PBMCs, yielding at least 6 micrograms per sample. For every donor, an aliquot of PBMCs went through flow cytometry to measure the percentages of naive CD45RAhigh/CD27high T cells. This clonotype was seen just once. Its antigen is unknown. No base quality information exists; no much larger clone differs at one position. Support from one read is weak. This same sample was also part of a study on T cells of mothers and their children. The second paper further reports: The donors were nine systemically healthy Caucasian individuals, made up of three mothers and their six children. cDNA synthesis consumed the entire amount of extracted RNA, loaded at around 1.5 ug RNA in each 15 ul reaction. Sample barcodes and 2-4 random nucleotides were added via the M1S primer in the second PCR. Over 8 million TCR beta CDR3 reads came from each mother, compared with a few million reads from each child. Thymic selection similarly shapes TCR recombination output in related and unrelated pairs, with minor effect from inherited differences. Normalized repertoire overlap was always found to be slightly, but never significantly, higher in related mother-child pairs than in unrelated mother-child pairs. No persistent microchimeric T cell clones were found, with a detection sensitivity of 85 to 100 clones per million clonotypes. To look for features that set related mother-child pairs apart from unrelated individuals, the researchers ran deep NGS to compare the TCR beta repertoires of mothers and children. Mothers averaged roughly 40 +/- 4 years of age and children averaged roughly 11 +/- 4 years. After adapters were ligated using NEBNext reagents, the libraries underwent 100+100 nt paired-end sequencing on an Illumina HiSeq 2000. To prevent cross-contamination, the mother and child libraries were prepared one month apart and sequenced in separate runs. Between 500,000 and 2,000,000 distinct TCR beta clonotypes were identified per donor. Naive TCR beta clonotypes were estimated from low-frequency clonotypes matched to each donor's FACS-determined naive share, without sorting.

Sequencing was done on a sample of blood. This receptor was obtained from a woman between 35 and 50 years old in good health.

The DNA sequence reads TGTGCCAGCAGCTTGGGACAGCCGCGGCAGCCCCAGCATTTT. Its amino acids are CASSLGQPRQPQHF. The chain is assembled from TRBV5-6 and TRBJ1-5; D gene: possibly TRBD1, on 5 matching bases. From cysteine to phenylalanine, the CDR3 is 14 amino acids long. Left in the record is the CDR3 DNA by itself, 42 bases read in frame from the first base. CDR1 SGHDT and CDR2 YYEEEE are derived from the germline V gene. V lost 0 bases and J lost 7 bases; the stretch between them is 11 bases long.